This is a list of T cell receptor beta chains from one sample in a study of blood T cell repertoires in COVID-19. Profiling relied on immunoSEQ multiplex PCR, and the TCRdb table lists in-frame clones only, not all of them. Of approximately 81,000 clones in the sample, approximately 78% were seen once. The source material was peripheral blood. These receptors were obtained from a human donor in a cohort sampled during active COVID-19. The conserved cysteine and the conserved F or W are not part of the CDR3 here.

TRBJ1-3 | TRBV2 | ASSGPTAAAGNTIY
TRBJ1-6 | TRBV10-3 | AIREQVNSPLH
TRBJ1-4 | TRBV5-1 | ASSGTGTNEKLF
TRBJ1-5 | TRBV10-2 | ASSVAGPNQPQH
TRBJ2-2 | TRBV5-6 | ASSLLGELF
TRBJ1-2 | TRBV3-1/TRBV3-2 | ASSQDHWARAPANYGYT
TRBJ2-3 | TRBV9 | ASSPRQGSTDTQY
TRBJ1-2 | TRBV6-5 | ASSLDRDYGYT
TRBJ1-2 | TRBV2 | ASSEGQLNGYT
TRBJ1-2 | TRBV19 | ASRGETGINGYT
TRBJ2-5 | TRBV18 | ASSPEGQGKETQY
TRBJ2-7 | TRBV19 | ASSPAGISYEQY
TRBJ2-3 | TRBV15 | ATSSRDRANTQY
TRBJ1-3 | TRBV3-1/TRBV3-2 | ASTLGGMKTGNTIY
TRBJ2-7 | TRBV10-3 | AIGRDYEQY
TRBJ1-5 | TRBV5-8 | ASRRGLDSNQPQH
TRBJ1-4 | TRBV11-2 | ASSPRGSNEKLF
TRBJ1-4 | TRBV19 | ATQPTGAPGKLF
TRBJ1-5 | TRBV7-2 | ASSSGGARPQH
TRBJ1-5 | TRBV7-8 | ASSPSGGVSNQPQH
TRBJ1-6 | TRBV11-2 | ASSLGGGGQGDSPLH
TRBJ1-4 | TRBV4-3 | ASSQAGTGREKLF
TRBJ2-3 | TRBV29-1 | SASSGGTDTQY
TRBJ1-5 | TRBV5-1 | ASSLEGAGGNQPQH
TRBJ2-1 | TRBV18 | ASSPNSGPLNEQF
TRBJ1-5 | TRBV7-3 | ASSLQGNSNQPQH
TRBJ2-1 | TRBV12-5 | ASGLDLAGGLNEQF
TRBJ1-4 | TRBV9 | ASSVARTNEKLF
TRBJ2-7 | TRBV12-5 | ASGLPRTDPVEQY
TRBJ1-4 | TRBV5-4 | ASSLTGLGAEKLF
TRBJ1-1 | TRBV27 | ASSLTGPRVTEAF
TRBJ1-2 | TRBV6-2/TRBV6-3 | ASSDRDRANYGYT
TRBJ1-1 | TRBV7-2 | ASSTSWTANTEAF
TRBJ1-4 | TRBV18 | ASSPLGRTNEKLF
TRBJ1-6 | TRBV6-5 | ASSYSSGARSPLH
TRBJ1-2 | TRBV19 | ASSIDTQTPGTGAYT